This T cell receptor beta chain appears in the sequencing data of a study of T-cell reconstitution after alpha-beta-depleted transplantation in children. Unique molecular identifiers were incorporated into the prepared TCRbeta library. TCRdb reprocessed the PCR reads via MiXCR and lists one record per CDR3 protein. The sample records 450,000 to 600,000 distinct CDR3 sequences, about 16% being singletons. This CDR3 is built from 13 residues. Looked up from germline, CDR1 is SGHTA and CDR2 is FQGTGA. V was cut by 4 bases and J by 9 bases, with 13 bases left in between. This clonotype was sampled from a human donor who donated a stem cell graft to a child with acute lymphoblastic leukemia. Sequenced here: PBMCs from the stem cell graft donor, sampled from the stem cell graft. V is TRBV7-3 and J is TRBJ2-1, with D maybe TRBD2 (5 bases). The CDR3 nucleotides are TGTGCCAGCAGCTCGAACGGGGTTGGTGAGCAGTTCTTC. This codes for CASSSNGVGEQFF.